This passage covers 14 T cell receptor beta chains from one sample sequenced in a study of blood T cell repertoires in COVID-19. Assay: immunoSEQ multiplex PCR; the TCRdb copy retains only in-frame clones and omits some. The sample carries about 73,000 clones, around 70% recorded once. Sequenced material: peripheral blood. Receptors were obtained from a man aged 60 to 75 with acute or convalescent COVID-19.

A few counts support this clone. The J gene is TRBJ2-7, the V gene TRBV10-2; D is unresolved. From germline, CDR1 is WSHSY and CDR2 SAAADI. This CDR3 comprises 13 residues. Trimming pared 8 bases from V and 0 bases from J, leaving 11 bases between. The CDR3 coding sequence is TGCGCCAGCTCGGCTAGAAACTCCTACGAGCAGTACTTC. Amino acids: CASSARNSYEQYF.

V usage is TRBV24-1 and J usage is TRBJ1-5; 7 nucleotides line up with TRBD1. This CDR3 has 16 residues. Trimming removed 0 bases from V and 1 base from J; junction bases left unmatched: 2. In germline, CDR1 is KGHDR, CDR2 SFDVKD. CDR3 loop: CATSDLEGGSNQPQHF. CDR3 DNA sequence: TGTGCCACCAGTGATTTGGAAGGGGGCAGCAATCAGCCCCAGCATTTT.

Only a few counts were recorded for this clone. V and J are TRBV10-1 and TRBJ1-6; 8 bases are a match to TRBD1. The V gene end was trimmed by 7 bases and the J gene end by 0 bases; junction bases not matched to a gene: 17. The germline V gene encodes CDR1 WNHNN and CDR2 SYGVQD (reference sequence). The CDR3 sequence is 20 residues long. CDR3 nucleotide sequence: TGCGCCAGCACCAGGGGGCGCATGGGTCCTTGTAGCTCCTATAATTCACCCCTCCACTTT. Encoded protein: CASTRGRMGPCSSYNSPLHF.

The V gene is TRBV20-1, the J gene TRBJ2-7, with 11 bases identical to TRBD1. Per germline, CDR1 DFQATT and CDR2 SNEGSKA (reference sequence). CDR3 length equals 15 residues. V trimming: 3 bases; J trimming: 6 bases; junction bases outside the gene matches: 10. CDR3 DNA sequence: TGCAGTGCTAGTCCTCGGACAGGGGGCCTGTTCGAGCAGTACTTC. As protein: CSASPRTGGLFEQYF.

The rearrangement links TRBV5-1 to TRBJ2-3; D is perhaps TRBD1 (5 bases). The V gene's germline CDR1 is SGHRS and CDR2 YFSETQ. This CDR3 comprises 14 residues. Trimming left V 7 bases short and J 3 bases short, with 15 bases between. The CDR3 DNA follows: TGCGCCAGCTTCCAGGGCGGTAGAACAGATACGCAGTATTTT. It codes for CASFQGGRTDTQYF.

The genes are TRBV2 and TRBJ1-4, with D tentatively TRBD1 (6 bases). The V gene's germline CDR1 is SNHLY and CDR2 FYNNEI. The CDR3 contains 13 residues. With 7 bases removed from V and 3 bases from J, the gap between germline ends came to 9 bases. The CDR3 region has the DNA TGTGCCAGCAAGACAGGCTCTAATGAAAAACTGTTTTTT. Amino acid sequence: CASKTGSNEKLFF.

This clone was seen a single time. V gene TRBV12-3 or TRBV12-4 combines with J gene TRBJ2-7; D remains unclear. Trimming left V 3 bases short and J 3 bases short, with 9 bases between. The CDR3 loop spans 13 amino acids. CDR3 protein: CASSLAGYYEQYF. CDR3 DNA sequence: TGTGCCAGCAGTTTGGCAGGATACTACGAGCAGTACTTC.

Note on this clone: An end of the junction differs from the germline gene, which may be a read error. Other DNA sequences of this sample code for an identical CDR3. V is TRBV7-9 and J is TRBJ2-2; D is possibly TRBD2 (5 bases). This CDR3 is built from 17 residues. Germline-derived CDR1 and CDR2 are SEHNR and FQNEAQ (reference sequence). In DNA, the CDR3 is TGTGCCAGCAGCTTGGAGGTCCGGGTATTAGACTCCGGGGAGCTATTTTTT. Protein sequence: CASSLEVRVLDSGELFF.

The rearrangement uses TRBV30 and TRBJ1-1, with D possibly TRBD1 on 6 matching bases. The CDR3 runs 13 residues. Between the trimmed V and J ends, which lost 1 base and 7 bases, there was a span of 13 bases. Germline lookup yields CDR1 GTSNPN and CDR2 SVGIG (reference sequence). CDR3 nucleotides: TGTGCCTGGAGTGGGGGGGGGCTGGATGAAGCTTTCTTT. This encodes CAWSGGGLDEAFF.

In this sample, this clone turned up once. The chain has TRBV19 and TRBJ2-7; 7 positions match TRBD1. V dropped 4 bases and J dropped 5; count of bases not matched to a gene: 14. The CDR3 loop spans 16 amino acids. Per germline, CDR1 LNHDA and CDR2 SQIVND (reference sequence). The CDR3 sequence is CASSTKRTGNYDEQYF. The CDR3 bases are TGTGCCAGTAGTACAAAACGGACAGGAAATTACGACGAGCAGTACTTC.

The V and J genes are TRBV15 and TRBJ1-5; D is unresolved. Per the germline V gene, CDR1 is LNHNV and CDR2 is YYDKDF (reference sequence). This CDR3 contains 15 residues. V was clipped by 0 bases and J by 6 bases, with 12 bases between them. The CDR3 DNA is TGTGCCACCAGCAGAGATAGCCGGGAGGGTCAGCCCCAGCATTTT. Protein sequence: CATSRDSREGQPQHF.

The CDR3 sequence: CASSRGLAGGRNTGELFF. CDR3 nucleotide sequence: TGTGCCAGTAGTAGGGGCCTAGCGGGGGGCAGGAACACCGGGGAGCTGTTTTTT. The genes are TRBV19 and TRBJ2-2, with 11 bases lining up with TRBD2. The CDR3 has 18 residues. With 4 bases clipped from V and 1 base from J, the junction kept 8 bases outside the gene matches. Germline assignment: CDR1 LNHDA and CDR2 SQIVND (reference sequence). Supplemented by reference TRBV19 and TRBJ2-2, the full variable domain reads DGGITQSPKYLFRKEGQNVTLSCEQNLNHDAMYWYRQDPGQGLRLIYYSQIVNDFQKGDIAEGYSVSREKKESFPLTVTSAQKNPTAFYLCASSRGLAGGRNTGELFFGEGSRLTVL.

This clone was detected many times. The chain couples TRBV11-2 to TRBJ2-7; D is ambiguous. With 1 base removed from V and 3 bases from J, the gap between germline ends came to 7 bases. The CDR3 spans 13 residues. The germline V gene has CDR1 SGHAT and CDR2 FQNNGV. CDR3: CASSLALNYEQYV. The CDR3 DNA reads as TGTGCCAGCAGCTTAGCCCTAAACTACGAGCAGTACGTC.

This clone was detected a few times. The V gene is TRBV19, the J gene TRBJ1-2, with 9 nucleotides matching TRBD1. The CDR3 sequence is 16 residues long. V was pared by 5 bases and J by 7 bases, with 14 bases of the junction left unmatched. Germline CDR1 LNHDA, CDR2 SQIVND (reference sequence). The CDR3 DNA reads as TGTGCCAGTAGTGAAACCTTAACAGGGGGCGGAGGTGGCTACACCTTC. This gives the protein CASSETLTGGGGGYTF.